These 6 T cell receptor beta chains were sequenced from one sample in a study of type 1 regulatory T cells. These receptors' targets are unknown. TCRdb ran MiXCR on the reads and lists one entry per CDR3 protein. Among roughly 60,000 distinct CDR3 sequences listed, less than 65% were seen once. The sequenced sample was cultured non-Tr1 T cells, either the whole culture or a sorted T cell fraction (not recorded which). All receptors come from a human donor in good health.

On this clonotype: A much bigger clone sits one base away, suggesting this may be a read error. The gene calls are TRBV5-4 and TRBJ2-1; D unclear. From germline, CDR1 is SGHNT and CDR2 YYREEE (reference sequence). The CDR3 runs 15 residues. The V end lost 2 bases, the J end lost 2 bases, and 11 bases lay between the germline ends. This CDR3 is CASSFGESTYNEQFF. The CDR3 DNA is TGTGCCAGCAGCTTCGGCGAGAGCACCTACAATGAGCAGTTCTTC.

V is TRBV19 and J is TRBJ2-6; weak D call: TRBD1 (6 bases). The CDR3 runs to 16 residues. Germline V gene sequence: CDR1 LNHDA, CDR2 SQIVND (reference sequence). V was trimmed by 7 bases and J by 6 bases, leaving 19 bases between them. The CDR3 is CASIDRYSLKANVLTF. For the CDR3, the DNA is TGTGCCAGTATAGACAGGTATTCTCTGAAGGCCAACGTCCTGACTTTC.

V usage is TRBV4-1 and J usage is TRBJ2-7; D gene ambiguous. Trimming shortened V by 0 bases and J by 5 bases, and 11 bases separated the two germline ends. In germline, CDR1 is MGHRA, CDR2 YSYEKL. The CDR3 consists of 14 residues. As DNA, the CDR3 is TGCGCCAGCAGCCAAGAGGGAATTTATGACGAGCAGTACTTC. It yields the protein CASSQEGIYDEQYF.

V gene TRBV10-3 combines with J gene TRBJ1-5; D uncertain. The CDR3 loop spans 12 amino acids. The germline CDR1 and CDR2 sequences are ENHRY and SYGVKD. Trimming shortened V by 3 bases and J by 7 bases, and 7 bases separated the two germline ends. The chain's CDR3 is CAISDTDQPQHF. The CDR3 DNA reads as TGTGCCATCAGTGACACTGACCAGCCCCAGCATTTT.

In its sample, this clonotype was seen a few times. The gene calls are TRBV20-1 and TRBJ2-3, with 10 nucleotides matching TRBD2. Germline CDR1 DFQATT, CDR2 SNEGSKA (reference sequence). This CDR3 region has 14 residues. With V trimmed by 3 bases and J by 3 bases, 3 bases remained unmatched. CDR3 in amino acids: CSASPGLATDTQYF. In DNA, the CDR3 is TGCAGTGCTAGTCCGGGACTAGCGACAGATACGCAGTATTTT.

The chain has TRBV5-1 and TRBJ2-3; 8 nucleotides match TRBD2. The length of the CDR3 is 16 residues. Looked up from germline, CDR1 is SGHRS and CDR2 is YFSETQ. The trim removed 0 bases at V and 1 base at J, leaving 4 bases unmatched. The CDR3 region has the DNA TGCGCCAGCAGCTTGGAGAGGGGACTAGGCACAGATACGCAGTATTTT. It yields the protein CASSLERGLGTDTQYF.